Listed below are T cell receptor beta chains from one sample, sequenced in a study of blood T cell repertoires in COVID-19. Here immunoSEQ multiplex PCR was the method, and the copy in TCRdb shows in-frame clones only, minus some. The sample lists around 300,000 clones; 86% were seen once. Specimen: peripheral blood. These TCRs come from a woman in her 70s with COVID-19, enrolled during active disease. CDR3s include the opening cysteine and the closing phenylalanine or tryptophan. A D gene is named only where the DNA matches it firmly. Rows may omit the clone size; those that give it use once, few, many or a size class.

abundance | j_gene | d_gene | v_gene | CDR3nt | CDR3aa
- | TRBJ1-6 | - | TRBV11-2 | TGTGCCAGCAGCAAGACAGAATTCTCCTATAATTCACCCCTCCACTTT | CASSKTEFSYNSPLHF
- | TRBJ1-5 | - | TRBV5-1 | TGCGCCAGCAGCTTGAGCGCACAGCCCCAGCATTTT | CASSLSAQPQHF
once | TRBJ2-5 | TRBD2 | TRBV9 | TGTGCCAGCAGCGTAGGAGTCCTAGCGGGGGGCAGGGAGACCCAGTACTTC | CASSVGVLAGGRETQYF
- | TRBJ2-2 | - | TRBV18 | TGTGCCAGCTCACGAGACACCGGGGAGCTGTTTTTT | CASSRDTGELFF
- | TRBJ2-2 | - | TRBV5-6 | TGTGCCAGCAGCTTGCTAGGGGGGGCGAACACCGGGGAGCTGTTTTTT | CASSLLGGANTGELFF
once | TRBJ2-3 | - | TRBV7-9 | TGTGCCAGCAGCCACCCGACTAGTTCGGGCACAGATACGCAGTATTTT | CASSHPTSSGTDTQYF
few | TRBJ2-7 | - | TRBV19 | TGTGCCAGTAGTAGGACAGAGACCCCGAGGGAGCAGTACTTC | CASSRTETPREQYF
- | TRBJ2-1 | TRBD1 | TRBV5-1 | TGCGCCAGCAGTCAAGGGACAGGGGCTTTCAATGAGCAGTTCTTC | CASSQGTGAFNEQFF
- | TRBJ1-2 | - | TRBV28 | TGTGCCAGCAGTTTTTCAGGGATAAACTATGGCTACACCTTC | CASSFSGINYGYTF
- | TRBJ1-1 | TRBD1 | TRBV18 | TGTGCCAGCGTCTATCAGGGGGAAACTGAAGCTTTCTTT | CASVYQGETEAFF
- | TRBJ1-1 | TRBD1 | TRBV7-2 | TGTGCCAGCAGCGGTAGGACAGGGCACACTGAAGCTTTCTTT | CASSGRTGHTEAFF
- | TRBJ2-2 | - | TRBV24-1 | TGTGCCACCAGCGGGGTACAGGGCGACACCGGGGAGCTGTTTTTT | CATSGVQGDTGELFF
- | TRBJ1-5 | - | TRBV7-2 | TGTGCCAGCTCAGGCACAGTGGCCAATCAGCCCCAGCATTTT | CASSGTVANQPQHF
- | TRBJ2-7 | TRBD2 | TRBV4-1 | TGCGCCAGCAGCCAAGCGGCCGGGACTAGTTCCGAGCAGTACTTC | CASSQAAGTSSEQYF
- | TRBJ2-2 | TRBD2 | TRBV9 | TGTGCCAGCAGCGTAGATGATGGCGGGGGGGCGGTAACCGGGGAGCTGTTTTTT | CASSVDDGGGAVTGELFF
- | TRBJ1-1 | - | TRBV19 | TGTGCCAGTAGTATAGCGTCCGGGGTCGAAAGGGTTGAAGCTTTCTTT | CASSIASGVERVEAFF
- | TRBJ1-3 | - | TRBV5-1 | TGCGCCAGCAGCTTCGAGGCGAGCGGAAACACCATATATTTT | CASSFEASGNTIYF
- | TRBJ1-2 | - | TRBV30 | TGTGCCTGGAGTCCCAGGGAATACTATGGCTACACCTTC | CAWSPREYYGYTF
- | TRBJ2-4 | TRBD1 | TRBV4-3 | TGCGCCAGCAGCCAAGAAACGGGACAGGAAACCAAAAACATTCAGTACTTC | CASSQETGQETKNIQYF
- | TRBJ2-1 | TRBD2 | TRBV7-2 | TGTGCCAGCAGCCCCCGACGACTGGGGGCGGGGGGGGAGCAGTTCTTC | CASSPRRLGAGGEQFF
- | TRBJ1-1 | TRBD1 | TRBV30 | TGTGCCTGGAGTCTCGACAGGGTAGCTTTCTTT | CAWSLDRVAFF
- | TRBJ2-1 | TRBD2 | TRBV6-5 | TGTGCCAGCAGTTTCAGACTAGCGGGGGAGTACAATGAGCAGTTCTTC | CASSFRLAGEYNEQFF
- | TRBJ2-7 | - | TRBV10-1 | TGCGCCAGCAGTATAATGGCCTCGGGGGAGCAGTACTTC | CASSIMASGEQYF
few | TRBJ2-7 | - | TRBV5-6 | TGTGCCAGCAGCTTGGGACAGCGCTACGAGCAGTACTTC | CASSLGQRYEQYF
- | TRBJ1-2 | - | TRBV30 | TGTGCCTGGAGTGCACACAGTTTTGGCTACACCTTC | CAWSAHSFGYTF
- | TRBJ1-1 | TRBD1 | TRBV6-5 | TGTGCCAGCAGTTCCCGACAGGGGGCTCGGAACACTGAAGCTTTCTTT | CASSSRQGARNTEAFF
- | TRBJ2-5 | - | TRBV11-2 | TGTGCCAGCAGCTCTGACACCCAAGAGACCCAGTACTTC | CASSSDTQETQYF
once | TRBJ1-4 | - | TRBV4-1 | TGCGCCAGCAGCCAACTCAACAGGGTAGGGGAAAAACTGTTTTTT | CASSQLNRVGEKLFF
- | TRBJ2-1 | - | TRBV12-3/TRBV12-4 | TGTGCCAGCAGTTTCCTCTCACGGGATGAGCAGTTCTTC | CASSFLSRDEQFF